The clone carrying this T cell receptor (beta chain) was observed a few times. Study members were between roughly 18 and 100 years old and lived in 20 to 30 US regions. Looked up from germline, CDR1 is KGHSH and CDR2 is LQKENI. Trimming stripped 3 bases from V and 1 base from J, with 12 bases between. This CDR3 has 16 amino acids. The data belong to a study of blood T cell repertoires in COVID-19. The wider study: Sites in the United States, Italy and Spain provided acute and convalescent COVID-19 samples.

Under the authors' procedure: Counts of nucleated cells, estimated from reference gene primer amplification, were obtained. The protocol was immunoSEQ multiplex PCR, while the TCRdb copy is restricted to in-frame clones and leaves out a portion. V and J calls and clone size are those listed in that table; D and trimming were worked out from the DNA. The data contain fewer than 200,000 clones, roughly 82% of them seen just once; the ten biggest clones take up around 5.5%. The receptor was derived from an older woman with acute COVID-19. The chain employs TRBV18 and TRBJ1-4, with TRBD1 as a possible D gene (6 bases). The sequenced sample was PBMCs or T cells enriched from blood (not recorded which). CDR3 amino acids: CASSPRLGGTNEKLFF. Written as DNA, the CDR3 is TGTGCCAGCTCACCGCGCCTAGGGGGAACTAATGAAAAACTGTTTTTT.